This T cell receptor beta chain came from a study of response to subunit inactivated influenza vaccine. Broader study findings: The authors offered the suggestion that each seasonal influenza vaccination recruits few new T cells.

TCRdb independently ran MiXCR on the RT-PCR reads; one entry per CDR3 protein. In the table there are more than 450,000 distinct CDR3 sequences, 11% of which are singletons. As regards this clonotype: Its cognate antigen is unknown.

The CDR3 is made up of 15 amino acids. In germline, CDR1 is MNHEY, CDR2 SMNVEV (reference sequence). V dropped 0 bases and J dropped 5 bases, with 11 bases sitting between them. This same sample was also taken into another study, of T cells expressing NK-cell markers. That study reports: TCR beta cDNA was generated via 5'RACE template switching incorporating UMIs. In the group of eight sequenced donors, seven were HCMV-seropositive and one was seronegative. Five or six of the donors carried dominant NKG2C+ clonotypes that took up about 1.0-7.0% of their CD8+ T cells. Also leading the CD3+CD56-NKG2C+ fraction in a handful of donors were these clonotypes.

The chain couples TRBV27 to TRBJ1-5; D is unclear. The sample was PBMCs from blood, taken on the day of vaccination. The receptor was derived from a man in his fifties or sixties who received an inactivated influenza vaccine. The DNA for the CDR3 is TGTGCCAGCAGTTTATCTTGGGGTATAGATCAGCCCCAGCATTTT. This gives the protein CASSLSWGIDQPQHF.